This TCR beta chain originates from a study of blood T cell repertoires in COVID-19. The repertoire was sequenced with immunoSEQ multiplex PCR; TCRdb's copy has only in-frame clones and lacks some. The table records about 170,000 clones, roughly four fifths of them present only once. This CDR3 is 13 amino acids long. CDR1 and CDR2 from the germline V gene are ENHRY and SYGVKD. V lost 8 bases and J 4 bases, leaving 14 bases between the germline ends. Participants were aged about 18 to 89 years from more than 20 US areas. Two negative PCRs, clearance, or symptom resolution had been documented for recovered Cohort 3 donors.

This TCR was sampled from a man aged 45 to 65 who had recovered from COVID-19. The rearrangement uses TRBV10-3 and TRBJ1-1; possibly TRBD1 for D (5 bases). Specimen: PBMCs or T cells enriched from blood (not recorded which). This chain's CDR3 is CAIAGVLGTEAFF. CDR3 nucleotides: TGTGCCATCGCGGGGGTCCTGGGCACTGAAGCTTTCTTT.